This T cell receptor beta chain was identified during a study of technical replicates of blood from a handful of donors. Sequenced by immunoSEQ multiplex PCR; TCRdb stores in-frame clones only, minus some. The data show fewer than 85,000 clones, with approximately 94% seen just once and approximately 0.4% held by the top ten. The CDR3 covers 15 residues. Germline values: CDR1 LGHNA, CDR2 YSLEER. Deletions cut 4 bases from V and 1 base from J, with 13 bases between. This sequence joins TRBV4-3 and TRBJ1-1, with D possibly being TRBD1 (6 bases). Sequenced: T cells isolated from PBMCs. The TCR comes from a human donor in good health. CDR3 sequence: CASSRSQGWNTEAFF. Written as DNA, the CDR3 is TGCGCCAGCAGCCGAAGCCAGGGGTGGAACACTGAAGCTTTCTTT.